The TCR beta chain under discussion was sequenced for a study of radiotherapy plus CTLA-4 blockade in lung cancer (dated by TCRdb to 2016 to 2018). Concerning the study at large: Among enrolled patients, roughly 17% had an objective response and 31% reached disease control. Beyond this particular receptor, the publication reports: After treatment with radiotherapy and ipilimumab, TCR clones that originated in tumors expanded in peripheral blood. The strongest predictors of response were reported to be early dynamic shifts in blood T cell clones along with a rise in serum interferon-beta following radiation.

Focal radiation therapy combined with CTLA-4 blockade (ipilimumab) was tested in patients with chemo-refractory metastatic non-small-cell lung cancer. Library preparation employed the immunoSEQ multiplex PCR assay. The source is immuneACCESS, and TCRdb retained only in-frame sequences with V and J called. Part of the clones is not carried over; for the studies checked, unresolved V genes explain less than half of this, and the remainder is unexplained. The sample table lists about 13,000 clones, approximately 87% of them with a count of one. The top ten clones comprise under 15% of the sample. In regard to this clone: Its antigen is currently not known. No qualities accompany the bases; no much larger clone lies one base away.

The germline V gene specifies ENHRY as CDR1 and SYGVKD as CDR2. Spanning cysteine to phenylalanine, the CDR3 consists of 15 amino acids. Only the CDR3 portion is preserved as DNA: 45 bases, with reading frame beginning at the first base. V is cut by 10 bases and J by 7 bases, and the space between the germline ends is 23 bases. The sample was peripheral blood, taken from a patient treated with radiotherapy plus ipilimumab. This sequence originates from a human donor with non-small cell lung cancer that progressed on radiotherapy plus ipilimumab. Some clones in this sample may be carry-over from other donors' samples. In this chain, TRBV10-3 is recombined with TRBJ2-1; the best D guess is TRBD2, with 6 bases matching. The DNA sequence is given as TGTGCCACCTTTAACATGGCGGGAATCATGAATGAGCAGTTCTTC. The encoded protein is CATFNMAGIMNEQFF.